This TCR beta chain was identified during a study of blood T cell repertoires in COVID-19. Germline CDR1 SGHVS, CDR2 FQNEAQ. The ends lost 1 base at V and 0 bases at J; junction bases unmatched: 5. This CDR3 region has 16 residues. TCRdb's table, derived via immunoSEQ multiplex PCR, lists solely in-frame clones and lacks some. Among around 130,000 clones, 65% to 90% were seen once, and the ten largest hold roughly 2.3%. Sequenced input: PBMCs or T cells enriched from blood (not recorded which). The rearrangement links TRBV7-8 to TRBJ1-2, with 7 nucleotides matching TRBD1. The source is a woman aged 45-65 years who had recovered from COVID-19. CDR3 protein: CASSLDVGQSNYGYTF. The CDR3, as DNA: TGTGCCAGCAGCTTAGATGTGGGACAGTCTAACTATGGCTACACCTTC.